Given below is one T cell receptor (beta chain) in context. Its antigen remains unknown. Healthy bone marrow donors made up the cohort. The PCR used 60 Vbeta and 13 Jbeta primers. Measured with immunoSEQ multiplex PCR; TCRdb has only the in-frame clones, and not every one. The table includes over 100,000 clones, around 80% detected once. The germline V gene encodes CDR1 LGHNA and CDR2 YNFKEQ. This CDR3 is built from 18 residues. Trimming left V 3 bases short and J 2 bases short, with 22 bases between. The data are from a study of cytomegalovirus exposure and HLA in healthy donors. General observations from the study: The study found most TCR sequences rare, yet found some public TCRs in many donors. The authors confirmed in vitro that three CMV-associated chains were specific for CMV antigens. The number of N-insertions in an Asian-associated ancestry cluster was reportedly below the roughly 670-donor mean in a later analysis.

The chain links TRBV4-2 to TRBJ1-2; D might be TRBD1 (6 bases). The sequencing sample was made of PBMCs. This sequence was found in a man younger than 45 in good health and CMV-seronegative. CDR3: CASSHSTSGGQLNYGYTF. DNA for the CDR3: TGTGCCAGCAGCCACTCCACCTCGGGGGGGCAGCTAAACTATGGCTACACCTTC.